These 23 T cell receptor beta chains originate from one sample sequenced in a study of persistence of HIV-infected CD4 T cells (dated by TCRdb to about 2020). The immunoSEQ hsTCRB assay version 4 in survey mode was used to sequence TCRbeta repertoires from genomic DNA. The clones in this table, taken by TCRdb from immuneACCESS, are in-frame only. Not every clone is retained; where verified, under half of the shortfall comes from an unresolved V gene, and the cause of the rest is unknown. Counted in this sample were about 43,000 clones; approximately 80% of them appeared once. 12% to 15% of the sample comes from the top ten. The treatment or condition label corresponds to: suppressive antiretroviral therapy. Cells were stimulated with a pool of overlapping HIV-1 Gag 15-mer peptides at roughly 0.99 ug per peptide per mL. Nonresponding CD40L-negative CD69-negative CD45RO-high memory CD4+ T cells were sorted as memory populations depleted of antigen-responding cells.

No antigen has been assigned to these receptors. Sequencing used CD4+ T cells sorted from PBMCs after roughly 18-hour stimulation, obtained from a patient who received antiretroviral therapy. The cell subset or site label for this specimen denotes: CD40L-CD69- CD45RO-high memory CD4 T cells not responding to Gag peptides. These receptor sequences come from an adult man with HIV who was CMV-seropositive.

The chain has TRBV14 and TRBJ1-1; maybe TRBD1 (5 bases). CDR3 length: 15 amino acids. Trimming cost V 0 bases and J 4 bases, with 12 bases left between them. CDR1 and CDR2 (germline): SGHDN, FVKESK. DNA for the CDR3: TGTGCCAGCAGCCAAGATCCCGCCAGGGCCACTGAAGCTTTCTTT. Amino acids: CASSQDPARATEAFF.

In this sample, this clone turned up once. In DNA form, the CDR3 reads TGTGCCAGCAGCCAAGAGCGGGCAGGGGGCAATCAGCCCCAGCATTTT. Protein: CASSQERAGGNQPQHF. The chain links TRBV4-2 to TRBJ1-5; possibly TRBD1 for D (6 bases). The CDR3 runs to 16 residues. Germline V lookup: CDR1 LGHNA, CDR2 YNFKEQ. With 0 bases removed from V and 2 bases from J, the gap between germline ends came to 11 bases.

This chain uses TRBV2 with TRBJ2-7; tentatively, D is TRBD1 (5 bases). CDR1 SNHLY and CDR2 FYNNEI come from the germline V gene. V dropped 1 base and J dropped 3 bases, with 13 bases sitting between them. The CDR3 is made up of 15 amino acids. The CDR3 DNA sequence: TGTGCCAGCAGTGAAGGGGGCGGAGTCTTCTACGAGCAGTACTTC. Translation: CASSEGGGVFYEQYF.

This clone was recorded once. The rearrangement uses TRBV5-1 and TRBJ2-2, with D tentatively TRBD2 (6 bases). The CDR3 contains 14 residues. Germline V gene sequence: CDR1 SGHRS, CDR2 YFSETQ. With 4 bases removed from V and 3 bases from J, the gap between germline ends came to 10 bases. CDR3 sequence: CASSPWGDTGELFF. In DNA form, the CDR3 reads TGCGCCAGCAGCCCATGGGGGGACACCGGGGAGCTGTTTTTT. Full variable domain (rest looked up from reference TRBV5-1 and TRBJ2-2): KAGVTQTPRYLIKTRGQQVTLSCSPISGHRSVSWYQQTPGQGLQFLFEYFSETQRNKGNFPGRFSGRQFSNSRSEMNVSTLELGDSALYLCASSPWGDTGELFFGEGSRLTVL.

J is TRBJ1-1 and V is TRBV18; 8 bases match TRBD1. V shed 5 bases, J shed 1 base, and the junction held 6 bases outside the gene matches. The CDR3 has 15 amino acids. The germline V gene encodes CDR1 KGHSH and CDR2 LQKENI. The CDR3 sequence: CASSGQQGGNTEAFF. The CDR3 coding sequence is TGTGCCAGCTCAGGACAACAGGGGGGGAACACTGAAGCTTTCTTT.

The table lists this clone with a count of one. The chain links TRBV5-1 to TRBJ1-2; the D is unclear. This CDR3 has 15 residues. The V end lost 1 base, the J end lost 2 bases, and 12 bases lay between the germline ends. CDR1 and CDR2 (germline): SGHRS, YFSETQ. CDR3 DNA sequence: TGCGCCAGCAGCTTGCTCCCGGCCGACAACTATGGCTACACCTTC. Residues: CASSLLPADNYGYTF.

This chain links TRBV28 with TRBJ2-7; no firm D call. The V end was cut by 3 bases, the J end by 1 base, with 13 bases between. CDR1 MDHEN and CDR2 SYDVKM come from the germline V gene. This CDR3 has 15 amino acids. The CDR3 reads CASSLAASGSYEQYF. The CDR3 nucleotides read TGTGCCAGCAGTTTGGCGGCCTCCGGATCCTACGAGCAGTACTTC.

The J gene is TRBJ2-3, the V gene TRBV27, with a possible D match to TRBD2 (7 bases). CDR3 length: 15 residues. The V end was cut by 6 bases, the J end by 3 bases, with 16 bases between. CDR1 is MNHEY, CDR2 SMNVEV, per germline (reference sequence). DNA of the CDR3: TGTGCCAGCAGCTTGAGGGGGGGAGGAACAGATACGCAGTATTTT. Protein sequence: CASSLRGGGTDTQYF.

A remark on this clone: This CDR3 is also generated by other DNA sequences in the sample. The chain uses TRBV19 and TRBJ2-7; D might be TRBD1 or TRBD2, each matching 6 bases. The germline V and J ends were trimmed by 9 bases and 3 bases, with 15 bases remaining between them. Germline V gene sequence: CDR1 LNHDA, CDR2 SQIVND (reference sequence). The CDR3 has 13 residues. The CDR3, as DNA: TGTGCCAGCAGGAGGGGGGTAAGCTACGAGCAGTACTTC. It specifies CASRRGVSYEQYF.

Comments on this clone: The sample contains more than one DNA sequence encoding this CDR3. The V gene is TRBV14, the J gene TRBJ2-7, with TRBD1 matching 7 bases. The V and J ends lost 1 base and 0 bases, in that order; junction bases with no gene match: 3. CDR1 is SGHDN, CDR2 FVKESK, per germline. The CDR3 totals 15 residues. The CDR3 spells CASSQGQGSSYEQYF. The CDR3, as DNA: TGTGCCAGCAGCCAAGGACAGGGAAGCTCCTACGAGCAGTACTTC.

V usage is TRBV27 and J usage is TRBJ1-1; D is perhaps TRBD1 (6 bases). Germline loops: CDR1 MNHEY, CDR2 SMNVEV (reference sequence). V lost 1 base, J lost 1 base, and 22 bases lay in between. The CDR3 contains 19 residues. The CDR3 protein is CASSLYSGGQGYTNTEAFF. Written as DNA, the CDR3 is TGTGCCAGCAGTTTATATTCGGGTGGGCAGGGGTACACGAACACTGAAGCTTTCTTT.

This clone was counted a single time. The chain employs TRBV5-4 and TRBJ2-3; 11 bases match TRBD1. The ends lost 3 bases at V and 8 bases at J; junction bases unmatched: 8. Germline assignment: CDR1 SGHNT and CDR2 YYREEE (reference sequence). The CDR3 is made up of 15 amino acids. The CDR3 protein is CASSSSGTGGLTQYF. The CDR3 nucleotides read TGTGCCAGCAGCTCCTCCGGGACAGGGGGACTTACGCAGTATTTT.

The CDR3 spells CASSYTGTGMPQHF. CDR3 coding DNA: TGTGCCAGCAGCTACACCGGAACAGGGATGCCCCAGCATTTT. This rearrangement joins TRBV7-9 to TRBJ1-5; tentative D call: TRBD1 (6 bases). In germline, CDR1 is SEHNR, CDR2 FQNEAQ (reference sequence). This CDR3 is built from 14 residues. Trimming removed 4 bases from V and 9 bases from J, with 16 bases in between.

The V call is TRBV10-3, the J call TRBJ1-2; D is undetermined. V shed 0 bases and J shed 4 bases, with 12 bases lying between them. CDR1 and CDR2 (germline): ENHRY, SYGVKD. This CDR3 region has 15 residues. CDR3 amino acids: CAISESLGPLYGYTF. In DNA, the CDR3 is TGTGCCATCAGTGAGTCGTTAGGACCGCTCTATGGCTACACCTTC.

This clone was counted a single time. The CDR3 DNA reads TGCGCCAGCAGGGATCGACAGAAGACGGAGGAAGAGCAGTACTTC. As protein: CASRDRQKTEEEQYF. This chain links TRBV10-2 with TRBJ2-7, with D perhaps matching TRBD1 or TRBD2 (5 bases each). CDR3 length equals 15 residues. Germline loops: CDR1 WSHSY, CDR2 SAAADI. V gave up 6 bases and J gave up 7 bases, with 22 bases separating them.

The J gene is TRBJ1-2, the V gene TRBV6-5; 8 bases align to TRBD1. V lost 2 bases and J lost 6; bases outside the gene matches: 2. In germline, CDR1 is MNHEY, CDR2 SVGAGI. This CDR3 is built from 13 residues. As DNA, the CDR3 is TGTGCCAGCAGTTACGACAGGGGCCATGGCTACACCTTC. Residues: CASSYDRGHGYTF.

This clone occurred a few times. The chain joins TRBV28 to TRBJ2-1; possibly TRBD1 for D (6 bases). The germline CDR1 and CDR2 sequences are MDHEN and SYDVKM. CDR3 length: 16 amino acids. V shed 3 bases and J shed 12 bases, with 24 bases lying between them. The CDR3, as DNA: TGTGCCAGCAGTTTCCTTACCCCGGGTGTCTCGGACAGGCAGTTCTTC. As protein: CASSFLTPGVSDRQFF.

J is TRBJ2-3 and V is TRBV20-1; D is unresolved. The CDR3 contains 11 residues. Germline CDR1 DFQATT, CDR2 SNEGSKA (reference sequence). The V and J ends lost 6 bases and 4 bases respectively, with 8 bases between them. The CDR3 nucleotides read TGCAGTGCCCCCCGGGCAGATACGCAGTATTTT. This gives the protein CSAPRADTQYF.

The CDR3 is CAWNRGSYNEQFF. CDR3 bases: TGTGCCTGGAATCGGGGCTCCTACAATGAGCAGTTCTTC. The rearrangement joins TRBV30 to TRBJ2-1; D possibly corresponds to TRBD2 (5 bases). The CDR3 is made up of 13 amino acids. Germline V CDR1 and CDR2: GTSNPN, SVGIG (reference sequence). V gave up 4 bases and J gave up 0 bases, with 7 bases separating them.

J is TRBJ2-7 and V is TRBV5-1; D is possibly TRBD1 or TRBD2 (5 bases each). Trimming took off 4 bases at V and 0 bases at J, with 14 bases between the two ends. Germline CDR1 reads SGHRS; CDR2 reads YFSETQ. This CDR3 region has 15 residues. In nucleotides, the CDR3 is TGCGCCAGCAGCCTAAGTTCCGGGACCTCCTACGAGCAGTACTTC. Encoded protein: CASSLSSGTSYEQYF.

The chain is built from TRBV29-1 and TRBJ2-5; D is possibly TRBD1 or TRBD2 (5 bases each). CDR3 size: 13 residues. Trimming left V 7 bases short and J 2 bases short, with 14 bases between. Germline V CDR1 and CDR2: SQVTM, ANQGSEA. This CDR3 reads CSALGRLQETQYF. CDR3 coding DNA: TGCAGCGCCCTGGGACGGCTACAAGAGACCCAGTACTTC.

V is TRBV3-1 (or the pseudogene TRBV3-2) and J is TRBJ2-1; D gene ambiguous. This CDR3 contains 14 residues. Trimming removed 6 bases from V and 8 bases from J, with 17 bases in between. In germline, CDR1 is LGHDT, CDR2 YNNKEL (reference sequence). CDR3: CASSTDGIGDEQFF. CDR3 nucleotides: TGTGCCAGCAGTACCGATGGGATCGGCGATGAGCAGTTCTTC.

The rearrangement joins TRBV5-1 to TRBJ1-1; D is unresolved. V gave up 3 bases and J gave up 4 bases, with 16 bases separating them. The CDR3 consists of 15 residues. Germline V gene sequence: CDR1 SGHRS, CDR2 YFSETQ. The DNA for the CDR3 is TGCGCCAGCAGCTACCTGTTGGGAGGGTCCACTGAAGCTTTCTTT. This codes for CASSYLLGGSTEAFF. Full variable domain (outside the CDR3, taken from reference TRBV5-1 and TRBJ1-1): KAGVTQTPRYLIKTRGQQVTLSCSPISGHRSVSWYQQTPGQGLQFLFEYFSETQRNKGNFPGRFSGRQFSNSRSEMNVSTLELGDSALYLCASSYLLGGSTEAFFGQGTRLTVV.